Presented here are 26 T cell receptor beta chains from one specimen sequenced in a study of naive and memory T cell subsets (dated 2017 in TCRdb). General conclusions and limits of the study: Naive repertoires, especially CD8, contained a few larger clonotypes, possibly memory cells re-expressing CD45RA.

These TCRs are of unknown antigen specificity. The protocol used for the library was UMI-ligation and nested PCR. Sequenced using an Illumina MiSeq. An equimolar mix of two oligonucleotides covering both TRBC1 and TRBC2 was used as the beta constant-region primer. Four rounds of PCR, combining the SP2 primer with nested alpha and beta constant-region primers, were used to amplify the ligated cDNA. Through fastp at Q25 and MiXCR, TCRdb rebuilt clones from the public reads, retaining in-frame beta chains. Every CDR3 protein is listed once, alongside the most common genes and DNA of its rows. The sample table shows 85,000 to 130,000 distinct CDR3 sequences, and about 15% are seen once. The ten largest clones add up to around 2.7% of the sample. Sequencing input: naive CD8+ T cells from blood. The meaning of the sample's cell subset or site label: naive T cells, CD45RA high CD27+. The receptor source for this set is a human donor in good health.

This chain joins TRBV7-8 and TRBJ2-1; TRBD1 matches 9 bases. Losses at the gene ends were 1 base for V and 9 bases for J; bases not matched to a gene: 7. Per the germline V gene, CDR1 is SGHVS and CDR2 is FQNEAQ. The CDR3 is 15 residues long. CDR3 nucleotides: TGTGCCAGCAGCTTAGGGACACAGGGGGCGGGTGAGCAGTTCTTC. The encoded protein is CASSLGTQGAGEQFF. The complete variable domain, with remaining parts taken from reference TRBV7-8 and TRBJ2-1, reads GAGVSQSPRYKVAKRGQDVALRCDPISGHVSLFWYQQALGQGPEFLTYFQNEAQLDKSGLPSDRFFAERPEGSVSTLKIQRTQQEDSAVYLCASSLGTQGAGEQFFGPGTRLTVL.

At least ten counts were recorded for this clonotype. CDR3 protein: CASSQEEGQLEQYF. CDR3 DNA: TGCGCCAGCAGCCAAGAGGAGGGACAGCTCGAGCAGTACTTC. The chain carries TRBV4-3 and TRBJ2-7; a weak D match, TRBD1 (7 bases). CDR3 length: 14 amino acids. Germline V CDR1 and CDR2: LGHNA, YSLEER. Trimming pared 0 bases from V and 6 bases from J, leaving 12 bases between.

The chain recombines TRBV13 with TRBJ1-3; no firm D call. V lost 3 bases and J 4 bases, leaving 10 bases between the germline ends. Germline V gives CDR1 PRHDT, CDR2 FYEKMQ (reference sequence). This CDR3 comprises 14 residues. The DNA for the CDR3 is TGTGCCAGCAGCTTTTTACCGGGGGGAAACACCATATATTTT. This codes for CASSFLPGGNTIYF.

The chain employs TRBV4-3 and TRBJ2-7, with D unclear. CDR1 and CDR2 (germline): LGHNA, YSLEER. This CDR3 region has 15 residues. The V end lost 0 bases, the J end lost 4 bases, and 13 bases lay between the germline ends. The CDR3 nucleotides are TGCGCCAGCAGCCAAGATACGTCAAAATTTTACGAGCAGTACTTC. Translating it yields CASSQDTSKFYEQYF.

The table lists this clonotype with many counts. As DNA, the CDR3 is TGCGCCAGCAGCCCGGGCTCCTCCAGTGATCTGGTACACAATGAGCAGTTCTTC. It yields the protein CASSPGSSSDLVHNEQFF. This sequence joins TRBV4-3 and TRBJ2-1; unclear D gene. V lost 4 bases and J lost 5, with 24 bases in between. Germline values: CDR1 LGHNA, CDR2 YSLEER. The CDR3 covers 18 residues.

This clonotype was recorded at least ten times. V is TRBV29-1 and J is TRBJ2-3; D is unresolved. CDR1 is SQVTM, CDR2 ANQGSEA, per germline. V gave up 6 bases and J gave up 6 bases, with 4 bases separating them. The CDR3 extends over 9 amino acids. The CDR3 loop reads CSVADTQYF. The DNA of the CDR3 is TGCAGCGTAGCGGATACGCAGTATTTT.

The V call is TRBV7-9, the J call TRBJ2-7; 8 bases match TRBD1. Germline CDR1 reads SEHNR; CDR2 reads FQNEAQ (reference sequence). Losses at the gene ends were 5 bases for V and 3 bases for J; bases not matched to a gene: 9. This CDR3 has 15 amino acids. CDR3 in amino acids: CASSQGTGSRYEQYF. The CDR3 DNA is TGTGCCAGCAGCCAAGGGACAGGTAGCCGCTACGAGCAGTACTTC.

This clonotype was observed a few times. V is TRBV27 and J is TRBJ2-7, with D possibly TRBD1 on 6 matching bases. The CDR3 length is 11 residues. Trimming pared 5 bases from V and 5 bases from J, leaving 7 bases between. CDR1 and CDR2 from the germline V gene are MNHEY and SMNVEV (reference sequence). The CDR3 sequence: CASSGGHEQYF. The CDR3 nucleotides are TGTGCCAGCAGTGGGGGCCACGAGCAGTACTTC.

The CDR3 DNA is TGTGCCAGCAGCCCGGACAGGCGCCCCTCCTACAATGAGCAGTTCTTC. Protein sequence: CASSPDRRPSYNEQFF. The chain combines TRBV7-9 with TRBJ2-1, with 7 bases that match TRBD1. Germline assignment: CDR1 SEHNR and CDR2 FQNEAQ (reference sequence). This CDR3 comprises 16 residues. The V and J ends lost 5 bases and 0 bases, in that order; junction bases with no gene match: 7.

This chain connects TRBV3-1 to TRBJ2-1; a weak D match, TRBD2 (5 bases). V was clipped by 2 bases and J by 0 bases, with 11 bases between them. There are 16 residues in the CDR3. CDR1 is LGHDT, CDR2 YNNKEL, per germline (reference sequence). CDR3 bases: TGTGCCAGCAGCCAAAGTGGCACTAGCTCCTACAATGAGCAGTTCTTC. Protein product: CASSQSGTSSYNEQFF.

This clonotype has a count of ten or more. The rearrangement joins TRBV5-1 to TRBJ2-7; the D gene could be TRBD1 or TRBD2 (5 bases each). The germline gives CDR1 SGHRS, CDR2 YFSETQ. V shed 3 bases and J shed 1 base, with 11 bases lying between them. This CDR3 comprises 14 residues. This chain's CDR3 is CASSSGTVSYEQYF. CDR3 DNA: TGCGCCAGCAGCTCCGGGACGGTTTCCTACGAGCAGTACTTC.

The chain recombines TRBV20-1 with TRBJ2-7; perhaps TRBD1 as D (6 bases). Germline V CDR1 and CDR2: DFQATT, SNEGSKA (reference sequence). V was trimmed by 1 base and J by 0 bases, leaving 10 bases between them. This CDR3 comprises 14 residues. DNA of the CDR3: TGCAGTGCTAGAGTTAGGGGGTCCTCCTACGAGCAGTACTTC. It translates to CSARVRGSSYEQYF.

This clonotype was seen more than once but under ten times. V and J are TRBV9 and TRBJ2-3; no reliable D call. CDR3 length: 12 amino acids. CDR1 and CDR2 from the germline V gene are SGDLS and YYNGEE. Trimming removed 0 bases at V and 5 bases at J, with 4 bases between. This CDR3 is CASSVVGDTQYF. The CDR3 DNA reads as TGTGCCAGCAGCGTAGTAGGAGATACGCAGTATTTT.

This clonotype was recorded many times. This CDR3 is CASSQGDRAISYQETQYF. The CDR3 DNA follows: TGCGCCAGCAGCCAAGGGGACAGGGCTATAAGTTACCAAGAGACCCAGTACTTC. The V call is TRBV4-3, the J call TRBJ2-5, with 9 nucleotides matching TRBD1. CDR3 size: 18 residues. With V trimmed by 1 base and J by 0 bases, 9 bases remained unmatched. Germline V gene data show CDR1 as LGHNA and CDR2 as YSLEER.

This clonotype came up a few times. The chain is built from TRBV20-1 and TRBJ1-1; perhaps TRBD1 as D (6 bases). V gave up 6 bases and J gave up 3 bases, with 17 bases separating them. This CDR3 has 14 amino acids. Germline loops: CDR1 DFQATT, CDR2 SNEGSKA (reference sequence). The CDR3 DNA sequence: TGCAGTGCCCTCACCCGGGACACCCACACTGAAGCTTTCTTT. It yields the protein CSALTRDTHTEAFF.

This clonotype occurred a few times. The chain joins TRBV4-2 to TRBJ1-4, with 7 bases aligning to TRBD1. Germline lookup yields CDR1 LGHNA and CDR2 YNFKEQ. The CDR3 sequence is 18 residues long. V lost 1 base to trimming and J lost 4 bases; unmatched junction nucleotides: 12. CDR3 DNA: TGTGCCAGCAGCCAAGTGGGTGCCCTCAGGGGGGGTAATGAAAAACTGTTTTTT. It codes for CASSQVGALRGGNEKLFF.

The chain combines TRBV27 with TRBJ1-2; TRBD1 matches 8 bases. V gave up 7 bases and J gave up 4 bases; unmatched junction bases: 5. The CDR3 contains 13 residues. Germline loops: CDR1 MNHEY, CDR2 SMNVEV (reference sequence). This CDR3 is CASTSGTGYGYTF. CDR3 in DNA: TGTGCCAGCACTTCCGGGACAGGCTATGGCTACACCTTC.

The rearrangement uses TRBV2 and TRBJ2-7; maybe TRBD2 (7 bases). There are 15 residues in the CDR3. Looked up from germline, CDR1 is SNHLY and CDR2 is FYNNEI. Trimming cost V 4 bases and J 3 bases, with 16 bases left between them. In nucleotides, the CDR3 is TGTGCCAGCAGTGGGGAGGGGGGCAGCGGCTACGAGCAGTACTTC. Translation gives CASSGEGGSGYEQYF.

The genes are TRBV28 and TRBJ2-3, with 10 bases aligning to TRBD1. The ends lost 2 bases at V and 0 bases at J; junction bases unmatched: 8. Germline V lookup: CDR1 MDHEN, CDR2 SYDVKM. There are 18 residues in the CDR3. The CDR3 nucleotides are TGTGCCAGCAGTTTACCCTACCGGGACAGGGGTAGCACAGATACGCAGTATTTT. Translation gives CASSLPYRDRGSTDTQYF. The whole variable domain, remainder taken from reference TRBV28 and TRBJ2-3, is DVKVTQSSRYLVKRTGEKVFLECVQDMDHENMFWYRQDPGLGLRLIYFSYDVKMKEKGDIPEGYSVSREKKERFSLILESASTNQTSMYLCASSLPYRDRGSTDTQYFGPGTRLTVL.

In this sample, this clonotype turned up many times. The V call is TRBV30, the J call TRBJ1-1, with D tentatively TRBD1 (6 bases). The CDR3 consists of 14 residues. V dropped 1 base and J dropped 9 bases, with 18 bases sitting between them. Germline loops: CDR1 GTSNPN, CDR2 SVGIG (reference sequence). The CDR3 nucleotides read TGTGCCTGGAGTGGGACAGCACGTCTAGAGCAAGCTTTCTTT. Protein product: CAWSGTARLEQAFF.

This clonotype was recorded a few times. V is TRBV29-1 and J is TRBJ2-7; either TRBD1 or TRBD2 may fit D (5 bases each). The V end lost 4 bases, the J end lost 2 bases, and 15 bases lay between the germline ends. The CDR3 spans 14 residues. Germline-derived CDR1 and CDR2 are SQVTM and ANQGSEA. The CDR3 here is CSVGLSDRPYEQYF. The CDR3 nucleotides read TGCAGCGTTGGCCTTAGCGACAGACCCTACGAGCAGTACTTC.

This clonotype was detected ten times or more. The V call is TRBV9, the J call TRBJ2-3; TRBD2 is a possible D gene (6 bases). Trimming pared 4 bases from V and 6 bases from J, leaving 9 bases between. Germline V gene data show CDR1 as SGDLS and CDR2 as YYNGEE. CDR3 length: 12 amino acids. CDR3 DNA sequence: TGTGCCAGCAGCCCGGAGGGGGATACGCAGTATTTT. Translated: CASSPEGDTQYF.

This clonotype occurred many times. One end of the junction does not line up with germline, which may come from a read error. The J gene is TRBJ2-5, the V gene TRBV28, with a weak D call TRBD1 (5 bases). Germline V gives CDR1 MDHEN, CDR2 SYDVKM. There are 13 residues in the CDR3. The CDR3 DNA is TGTGCCAGCAGTCTCCACACGTCGGACATCCGGGCCTTC. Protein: CASSLHTSDIRAF. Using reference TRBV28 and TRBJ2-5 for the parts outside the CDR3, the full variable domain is DVKVTQSSRYLVKRTGEKVFLECVQDMDHENMFWYRQDPGLGLRLIYFSYDVKMKEKGDIPEGYSVSREKKERFSLILESASTNQTSMYLCASSLHTSDIRAFGPGTRLLVL.

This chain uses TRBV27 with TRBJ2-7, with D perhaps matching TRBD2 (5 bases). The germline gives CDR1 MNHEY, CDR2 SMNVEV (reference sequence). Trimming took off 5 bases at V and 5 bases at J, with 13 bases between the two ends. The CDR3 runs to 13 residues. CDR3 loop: CASSPARTHEQYF. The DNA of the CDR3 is TGTGCCAGCAGTCCAGCTAGGACTCACGAGCAGTACTTC.

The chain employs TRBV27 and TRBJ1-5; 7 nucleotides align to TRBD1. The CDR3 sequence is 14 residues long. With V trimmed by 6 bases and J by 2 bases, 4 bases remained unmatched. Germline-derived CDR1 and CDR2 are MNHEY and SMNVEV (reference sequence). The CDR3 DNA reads TGTGCCAGCAGAGGGGGGACAGGCAATCAGCCCCAGCATTTT. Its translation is CASRGGTGNQPQHF.

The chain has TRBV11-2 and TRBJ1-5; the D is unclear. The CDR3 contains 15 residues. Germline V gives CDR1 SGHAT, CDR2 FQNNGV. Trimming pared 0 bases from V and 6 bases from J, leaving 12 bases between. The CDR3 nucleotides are TGTGCCAGCAGCTTAGACCCGACTTGGGGTCAGCCCCAGCATTTT. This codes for CASSLDPTWGQPQHF.